A selection of T cell receptor beta chains follows, all from one sample in a study of Ad26.COV2.S vaccination and SARS-CoV-2 variants. Assay: immunoSEQ multiplex PCR; the TCRdb copy retains only in-frame clones and omits some. The profile covers around 450,000 clones, with 85% to 90% appearing a single time and around 2.6% taken by the ten largest. This specimen was peripheral blood, taken in a trial of Ad26.COV2.S vaccine versus placebo. Receptor source: a person between 18 and 65 years old who received the Ad26.COV2.S COVID-19 vaccine or a placebo. Both conserved end residues are part of each CDR3. Each record gives: clone size, V gene, J gene, D gene, CDR3 protein, CDR3 DNA. A D gene is named only where the DNA matches it firmly. The size of a clone is reported for some rows only, either as once, few or many, or as a class for expanded clones.

>once|TRBV13|TRBJ2-5|TRBD1
CASNRGVQETQYF
TGTGCCAGTAACAGGGGCGTCCAAGAGACCCAGTACTTC
>NA|TRBV7-3|TRBJ2-2|NA
CASSLDVANTGELFF
TGTGCCAGCAGCTTGGACGTCGCGAACACCGGGGAGCTGTTTTTT
>NA|TRBV28|TRBJ1-1|TRBD1
CASRLPGTGVTEAFF
TGTGCCAGCCGCCTCCCCGGGACAGGGGTCACTGAAGCTTTCTTT
>NA|TRBV20-1|TRBJ2-1|TRBD1
CSAQTGGQEFF
TGCAGTGCGCAGACCGGGGGACAGGAGTTCTTC
>few|TRBV7-6|TRBJ1-3|NA
CASTVTGSSGNTIYF
TGTGCCAGCACCGTAACAGGGAGCTCTGGAAACACCATATATTTT
>NA|TRBV6-5|TRBJ2-1|TRBD1
CASRRGGRGQFGQFF
TGTGCCAGCCGACGAGGGGGCAGGGGGCAATTCGGGCAGTTCTTC
>NA|TRBV28|TRBJ2-7|NA
CASSFERRDNEQYF
TGTGCCAGCAGTTTCGAGCGTAGAGACAACGAGCAGTACTTC
>NA|TRBV5-1|TRBJ2-2|TRBD2
CASSSTSGGTGELFF
TGCGCCAGCAGCTCGACTAGCGGGGGCACCGGGGAGCTGTTTTTT
>NA|TRBV25-1|TRBJ2-1|NA
CASLPLGAGYNEQFF
TGTGCCAGCCTCCCCCTGGGCGCAGGGTACAATGAGCAGTTCTTC
>NA|TRBV7-8|TRBJ2-1|NA
CASSLARGSIPYNEQFF
TGTGCCAGCAGCTTAGCACGGGGTTCTATCCCCTACAATGAGCAGTTCTTC
>NA|TRBV6-5|TRBJ1-4|NA
CASTRKGRDEKLFF
TGTGCCAGCACCAGAAAGGGGAGAGATGAAAAACTGTTTTTT
>NA|TRBV18|TRBJ2-5|NA
CASSPLDRGEGAQYF
TGTGCCAGCTCACCACTTGACAGAGGGGAAGGGGCCCAGTACTTC
>NA|TRBV10-3|TRBJ2-1|NA
CAISIRRVEHNEQFF
TGTGCCATCAGTATACGGCGGGTGGAACACAATGAGCAGTTCTTC
>NA|TRBV5-1|TRBJ1-6|NA
CASSPEIPYNSPLHF
TGCGCCAGCAGCCCCGAGATTCCGTATAATTCACCCCTCCACTTT
>once|TRBV5-6|TRBJ2-6|NA
CASRPASSGANVLTF
TGTGCCAGCAGGCCAGCGAGCTCTGGGGCCAACGTCCTGACTTTC
>NA|TRBV29-1|TRBJ2-5|NA
CSVTPGAVQETQYF
TGCAGCGTTACTCCGGGGGCAGTACAAGAGACCCAGTACTTC
>NA|TRBV9|TRBJ1-3|NA
CASSVQSRGNTIYF
TGTGCCAGCAGCGTGCAGTCCCGAGGGAACACCATATATTTT
>NA|TRBV7-3|TRBJ2-2|TRBD2
CASSLILAGVGELFF
TGTGCCAGCAGCTTAATATTAGCGGGAGTCGGGGAGCTGTTTTTT
>NA|TRBV7-8|TRBJ2-3|TRBD2
CASSPGLAGVTDTQYF
TGTGCCAGCAGCCCGGGACTAGCGGGAGTGACAGATACGCAGTATTTT
>NA|TRBV18|TRBJ2-1|TRBD1
CASSPPGQGKGNEQFF
TGTGCCAGCTCACCACCGGGACAGGGTAAAGGCAATGAGCAGTTCTTC
>NA|TRBV18|TRBJ2-5|NA
CASSREEGTQYF
TGTGCCAGCTCACGGGAGGAGGGGACCCAGTACTTC
>NA|TRBV13|TRBJ1-1|TRBD1
CASSSRDSDTEAFF
TGTGCCAGCAGCTCCCGGGACAGCGACACTGAAGCTTTCTTT
>NA|TRBV7-9|TRBJ2-3|TRBD1
CASSPQTGGTDTQYF
TGTGCCAGCAGCCCCCAAACAGGGGGCACAGATACGCAGTATTTT
>NA|TRBV19|TRBJ2-1|NA
CASSPSRTIPSTYNEQFF
TGTGCCAGTAGCCCATCCCGGACTATCCCATCAACCTACAATGAGCAGTTCTTC